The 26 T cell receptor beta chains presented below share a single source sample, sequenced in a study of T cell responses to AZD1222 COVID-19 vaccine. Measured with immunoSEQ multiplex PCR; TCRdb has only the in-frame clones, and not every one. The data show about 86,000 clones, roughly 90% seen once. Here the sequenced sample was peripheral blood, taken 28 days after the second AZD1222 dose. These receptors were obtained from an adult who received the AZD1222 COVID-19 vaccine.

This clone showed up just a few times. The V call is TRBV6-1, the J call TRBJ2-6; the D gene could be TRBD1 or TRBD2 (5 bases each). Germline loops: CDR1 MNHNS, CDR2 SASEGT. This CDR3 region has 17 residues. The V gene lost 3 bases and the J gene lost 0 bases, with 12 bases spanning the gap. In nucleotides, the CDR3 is TGTGCCAGCAGTGAGGGACCGTTCCGCTCTGGGGCCAACGTCCTGACTTTC. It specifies CASSEGPFRSGANVLTF.

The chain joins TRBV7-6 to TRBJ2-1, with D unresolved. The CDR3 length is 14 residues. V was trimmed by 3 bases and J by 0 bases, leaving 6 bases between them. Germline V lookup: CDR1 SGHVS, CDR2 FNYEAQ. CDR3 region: CASSFPSSYNEQFF. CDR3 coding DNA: TGTGCCAGCAGCTTTCCTAGCTCCTACAATGAGCAGTTCTTC.

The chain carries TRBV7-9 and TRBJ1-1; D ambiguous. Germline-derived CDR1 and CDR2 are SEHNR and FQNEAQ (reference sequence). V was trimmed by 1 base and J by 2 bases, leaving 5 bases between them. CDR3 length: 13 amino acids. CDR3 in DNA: TGTGCCAGCAGCTTAGTGGGTAACACTGAAGCTTTCTTT. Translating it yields CASSLVGNTEAFF.

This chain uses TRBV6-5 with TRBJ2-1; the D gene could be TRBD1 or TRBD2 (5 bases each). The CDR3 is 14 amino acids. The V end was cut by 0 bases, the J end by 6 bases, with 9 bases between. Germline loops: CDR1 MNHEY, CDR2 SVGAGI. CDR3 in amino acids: CASSYSSGLNEQFF. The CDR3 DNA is TGTGCCAGCAGTTACTCGTCGGGGCTCAATGAGCAGTTCTTC.

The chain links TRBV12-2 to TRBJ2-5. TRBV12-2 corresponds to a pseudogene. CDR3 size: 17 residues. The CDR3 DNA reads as TGTGCAAGTCGCTTAGGATGGGGGTGGAGGCCCGAAGAGACCCAGTACTTC. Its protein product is CASRLGWGWRPEETQYF.

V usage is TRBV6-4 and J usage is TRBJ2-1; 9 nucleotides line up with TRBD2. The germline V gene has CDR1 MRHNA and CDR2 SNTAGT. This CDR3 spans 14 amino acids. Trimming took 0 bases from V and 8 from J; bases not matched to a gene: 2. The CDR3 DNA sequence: TGTGCCAGCAGTGACTCGGCGGGGGGGCATGAGCAGTTCTTC. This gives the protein CASSDSAGGHEQFF.

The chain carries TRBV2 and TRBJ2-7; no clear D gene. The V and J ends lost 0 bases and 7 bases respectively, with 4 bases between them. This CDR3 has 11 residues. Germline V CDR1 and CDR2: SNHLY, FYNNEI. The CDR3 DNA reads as TGTGCCAGCAGTGAAGCGGCTGAGCAGTACGTC. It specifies CASSEAAEQYV.

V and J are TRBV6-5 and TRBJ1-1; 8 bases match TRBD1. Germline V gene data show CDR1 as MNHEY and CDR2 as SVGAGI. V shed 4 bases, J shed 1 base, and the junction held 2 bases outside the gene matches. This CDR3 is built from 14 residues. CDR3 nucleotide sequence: TGTGCCAGCAGTTTCGGACAGGGGAACACTGAAGCTTTCTTT. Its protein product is CASSFGQGNTEAFF.

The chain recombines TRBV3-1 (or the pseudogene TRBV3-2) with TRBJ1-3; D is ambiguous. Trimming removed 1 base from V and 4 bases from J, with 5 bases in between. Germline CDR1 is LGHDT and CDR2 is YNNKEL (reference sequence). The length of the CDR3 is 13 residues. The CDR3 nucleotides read TGTGCCAGCAGCCAAGTAGTAGGAAACACCATATATTTT. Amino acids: CASSQVVGNTIYF.

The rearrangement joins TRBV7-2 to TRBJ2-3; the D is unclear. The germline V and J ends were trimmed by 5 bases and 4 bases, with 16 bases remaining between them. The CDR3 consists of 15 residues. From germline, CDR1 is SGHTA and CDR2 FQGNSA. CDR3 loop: CASSHRSGGADTQYF. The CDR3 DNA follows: TGTGCCAGCAGCCATCGATCGGGTGGGGCAGATACGCAGTATTTT.

The CDR3 nucleotides read TGTGCCAGCGCCACCTCTCGGGATACGCAGTATTTT. This gives the protein CASATSRDTQYF. This chain uses TRBV6-5 with TRBJ2-3; D is ambiguous. The CDR3 is 12 residues long. With 8 bases removed from V and 6 bases from J, the gap between germline ends came to 12 bases. Germline V gene sequence: CDR1 MNHEY, CDR2 SVGAGI.

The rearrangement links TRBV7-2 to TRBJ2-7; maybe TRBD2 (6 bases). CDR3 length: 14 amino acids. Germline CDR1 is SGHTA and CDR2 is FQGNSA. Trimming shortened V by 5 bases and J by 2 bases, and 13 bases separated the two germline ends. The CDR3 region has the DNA TGTGCCAGCAGCGCAGGACTAAGCGCCTACGAGCAGTACTTC. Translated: CASSAGLSAYEQYF. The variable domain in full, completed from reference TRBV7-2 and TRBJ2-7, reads GAGVSQSPSNKVTEKGKDVELRCDPISGHTALYWYRQSLGQGLEFLIYFQGNSAPDKSGLPSDRFSAERTGGSVSTLTIQRTQQEDSAVYLCASSAGLSAYEQYFGPGTRLTVT.

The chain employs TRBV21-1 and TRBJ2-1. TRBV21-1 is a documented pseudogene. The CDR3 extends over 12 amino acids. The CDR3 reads CASSKDPGEQFF. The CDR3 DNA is TGTGCCAGCAGCAAAGACCCTGGAGAGCAGTTCTTC.

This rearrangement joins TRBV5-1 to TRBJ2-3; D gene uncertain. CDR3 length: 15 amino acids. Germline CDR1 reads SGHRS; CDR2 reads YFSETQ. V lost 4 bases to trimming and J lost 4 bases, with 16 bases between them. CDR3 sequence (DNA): TGCGCCAGCAGCCGAGCCCGGGTGTCCGCAGATACGCAGTATTTT. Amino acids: CASSRARVSADTQYF.

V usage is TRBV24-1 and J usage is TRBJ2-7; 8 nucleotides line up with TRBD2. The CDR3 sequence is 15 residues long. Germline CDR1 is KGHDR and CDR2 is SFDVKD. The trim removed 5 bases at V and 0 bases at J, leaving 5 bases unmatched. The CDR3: CATSAGGGTSYEQYV. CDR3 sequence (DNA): TGTGCCACCAGTGCGGGAGGGGGAACCTCCTACGAGCAGTACGTC.

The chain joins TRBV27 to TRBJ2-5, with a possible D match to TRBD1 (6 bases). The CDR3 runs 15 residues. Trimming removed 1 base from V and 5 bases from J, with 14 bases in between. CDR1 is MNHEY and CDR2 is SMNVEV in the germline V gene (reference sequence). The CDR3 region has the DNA TGTGCCAGCAGTTTATGGGCCAGGGGTTACGAGACCCAGTACTTC. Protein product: CASSLWARGYETQYF.

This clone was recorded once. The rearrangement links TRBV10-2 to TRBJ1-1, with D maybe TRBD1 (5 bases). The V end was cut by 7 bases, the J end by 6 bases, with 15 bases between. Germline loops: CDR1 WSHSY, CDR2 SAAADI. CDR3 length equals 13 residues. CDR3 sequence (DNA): TGCGCCAGCACACAGGAGGAGTGGGCTGAAGCTTTCTTT. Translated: CASTQEEWAEAFF.

The CDR3 sequence: CASSVTASNQPQHF. The CDR3 DNA follows: TGTGCCAGCAGTGTAACAGCTAGCAATCAGCCCCAGCATTTT. V usage is TRBV2 and J usage is TRBJ1-5; no clear D. V was trimmed by 4 bases and J by 0 bases, leaving 7 bases between them. Germline V CDR1 and CDR2: SNHLY, FYNNEI. The length of the CDR3 is 14 residues.

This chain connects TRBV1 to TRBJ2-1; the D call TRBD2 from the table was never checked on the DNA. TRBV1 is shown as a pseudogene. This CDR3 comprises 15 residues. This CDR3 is CTSSRPSGGHNEQFF. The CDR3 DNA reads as TGCACCAGCAGCAGGCCTAGCGGGGGGCACAATGAGCAGTTCTTC.

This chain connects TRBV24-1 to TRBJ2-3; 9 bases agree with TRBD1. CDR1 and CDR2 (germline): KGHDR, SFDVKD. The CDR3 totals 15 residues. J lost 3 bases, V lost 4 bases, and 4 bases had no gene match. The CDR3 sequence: CATSDRDRVTDTQYF. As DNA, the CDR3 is TGTGCCACCAGTGACAGGGACAGGGTTACAGATACGCAGTATTTT.

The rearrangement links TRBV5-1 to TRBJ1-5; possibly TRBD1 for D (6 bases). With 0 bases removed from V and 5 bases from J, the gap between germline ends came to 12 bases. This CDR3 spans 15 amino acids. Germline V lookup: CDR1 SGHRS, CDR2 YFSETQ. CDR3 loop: CASSLGQGRDQPQHF. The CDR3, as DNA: TGCGCCAGCAGCTTGGGTCAGGGGAGAGATCAGCCCCAGCATTTT.

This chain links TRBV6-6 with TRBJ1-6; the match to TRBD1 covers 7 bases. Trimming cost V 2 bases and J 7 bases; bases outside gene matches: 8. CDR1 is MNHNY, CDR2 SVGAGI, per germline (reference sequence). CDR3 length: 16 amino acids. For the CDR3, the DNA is TGTGCCAGCAGTTACGGAGACAGGGCCCGGAATTCACCCCTCCACTTT. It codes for CASSYGDRARNSPLHF.

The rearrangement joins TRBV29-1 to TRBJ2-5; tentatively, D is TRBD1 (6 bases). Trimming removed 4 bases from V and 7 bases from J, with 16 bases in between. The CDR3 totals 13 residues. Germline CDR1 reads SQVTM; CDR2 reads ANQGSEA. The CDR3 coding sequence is TGCAGCGTTGGACATTGGGTCAGGGGGACCCAGTACTTC. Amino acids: CSVGHWVRGTQYF.

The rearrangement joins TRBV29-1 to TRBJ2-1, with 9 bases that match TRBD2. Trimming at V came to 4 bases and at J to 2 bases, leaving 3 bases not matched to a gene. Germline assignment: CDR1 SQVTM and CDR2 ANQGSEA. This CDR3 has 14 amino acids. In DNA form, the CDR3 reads TGCAGCGTTGTTAGCGGGGGAGCCTACAATGAGCAGTTCTTC. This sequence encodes CSVVSGGAYNEQFF.

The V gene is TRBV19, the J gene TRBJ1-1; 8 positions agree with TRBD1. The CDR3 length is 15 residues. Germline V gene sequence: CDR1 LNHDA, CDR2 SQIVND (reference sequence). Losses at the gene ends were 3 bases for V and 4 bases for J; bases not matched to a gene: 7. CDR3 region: CASSISGGIGTEAFF. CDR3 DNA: TGTGCCAGTAGTATCTCAGGGGGCATCGGCACTGAAGCTTTCTTT.

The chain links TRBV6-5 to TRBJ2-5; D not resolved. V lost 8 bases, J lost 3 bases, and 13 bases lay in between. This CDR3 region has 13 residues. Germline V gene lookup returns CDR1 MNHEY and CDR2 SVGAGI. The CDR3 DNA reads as TGTGCCAGCGGAGTTACAGCTGAAGAGACCCAGTACTTC. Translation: CASGVTAEETQYF.